This T cell receptor beta chain comes out of a study of human T cells and chemical hapten exposure. Overall study results and limits: As the donors had alopecia, their immune response may differ from healthy people's.

Time point specified: pre-sensitization, week 0. Treatment meaning: therapeutic diphenylcyclopropenone sensitization with weekly scalp DPC. The CDR3 is made up of 12 amino acids. Germline V gives CDR1 SGHRS, CDR2 YFSETQ. Trimming took 10 bases from V and 2 from J, leaving 12 bases between them. On this clonotype: Its antigen is undetermined.

TCRdb recomputed calls from the RACE reads with MiXCR, one row per CDR3 protein. The data contain under 300,000 distinct CDR3 sequences, about 8.1% of them singletons. The receptor's source is a woman aged 35 to 49 with alopecia areata. Some clones in this sample may be carry-over from other donors' samples. The chain couples TRBV5-1 to TRBJ1-2; D gene uncertain. Material: whole blood, obtained in connection with sensitization to the hapten diphenylcyclopropenone (DPC). The CDR3 loop reads CAGSASNYGYTF. DNA of the CDR3: TGCGCCGGCTCCGCTAGCAACTATGGCTACACCTTC.